These 15 T cell receptor beta chains were sequenced from one sample in a study of Tregs in tolerant kidney transplant recipients. Method: immunoSEQ multiplex PCR; TCRdb's copy keeps in-frame clones and lacks some. This sample's clone table lists roughly 50,000 clones. This specimen consisted of CD4+ T cells from blood, obtained before the transplant. The receptors derive from a human donor who received a combined kidney and bone marrow transplant.

A remark on this clone: The read gets to within 3 residues of the CDR3 end, and the germline J gene fills in the rest. The V and J genes are TRBV19 and TRBJ1-5; D is unresolved. CDR3 size: 14 residues. The germline V and J ends were trimmed by 3 bases and 0 bases, with 6 bases remaining between them. Germline V gene data show CDR1 as LNHDA and CDR2 as SQIVND (reference sequence). This CDR3 is CASSIQDSNQPQHF. Partial CDR3 DNA: TGTGCCAGTAGTATCCAGGATAGCAATCAGCCC.

As concerns this clone: With the read ending 3 residues before the CDR3 end, the germline J gene is used to fill in that end. The genes are TRBV29-1 and TRBJ2-3; 7 bases match TRBD1. Per germline, CDR1 SQVTM and CDR2 ANQGSEA. The CDR3 has 11 residues. After removal of 6 bases from V and 6 bases from J, the junction contained 3 bases not matched to a gene. CDR3 DNA (partial): TGCAGCGTCGAGGGGGCTGATACG. Its translation is CSVEGADT. The full CDR3 reads CSVEGADTQYF.

On this clone itself: The read ends 3 residues before the CDR3 terminus; that terminus is restored from the germline J gene. The chain employs TRBV14 and TRBJ1-2; D may be TRBD1 (6 bases). This CDR3 is 13 amino acids long. Germline V gene data show CDR1 as SGHDN and CDR2 as FVKESK. The CDR3 DNA, read in part, is TGTGCCAGCAGCCAAGGAGACAGGACGGAC. Its protein product is CASSQGDRTD. The complete CDR3 sequence is CASSQGDRTDYTF.

Concerning this clone: The read stops 3 residues short of the end of the CDR3; the missing end is completed from the germline J gene. This sequence joins TRBV2 and TRBJ2-5, with TRBD2 matching over 11 bases. Germline V gene sequence: CDR1 SNHLY, CDR2 FYNNEI. The CDR3 length is 15 residues. With 5 bases clipped from V and 5 bases from J, the junction kept 7 bases outside the gene matches. The CDR3 here is CASSTGLADSETQYF. The part of the CDR3 DNA that was read is TGTGCCAGCAGTACGGGACTAGCGGATAGTGAGACC.

In regard to this clone: The read ends 3 residues early relative to the CDR3; the germline J gene fills the gap. The chain is built from TRBV7-7 and TRBJ2-7; 9 nucleotides align to TRBD2. The CDR3 has 14 residues. Trimming at V came to 5 bases and at J to 4 bases, leaving 6 bases not matched to a gene. Germline V gives CDR1 SSHAT, CDR2 FNYEAQ (reference sequence). The CDR3 spells CASSVRAGGYEQYF. The sequenced part of the CDR3 DNA is TGTGCCAGCAGCGTCAGAGCGGGGGGATACGAG.

Comment on this clone: The read is 3 residues too short to cover the CDR3 end, so that end is filled in from the germline J gene. The chain has TRBV19 and TRBJ2-7, with D possibly being TRBD2 (6 bases). The CDR3 runs 15 residues. Trimming stripped 5 bases from V and 6 bases from J, with 20 bases between. Germline V CDR1 and CDR2: LNHDA, SQIVND (reference sequence). The CDR3 loop reads CASSPGTLYKGEQYF. The sequenced part of the CDR3 DNA is TGTGCCAGTAGTCCCGGGACTCTCTATAAGGGCGAG.

About this clone itself: The CDR3 is cut off 3 residues early in the read; its end comes from the germline J gene. V and J are TRBV30 and TRBJ1-4; D gene uncertain. Germline V gene lookup returns CDR1 GTSNPN and CDR2 SVGIG (reference sequence). Trimming shortened V by 3 bases and J by 3 bases, and 11 bases separated the two germline ends. The CDR3 runs 14 residues. CDR3 region: CAWRRKYSNEKLFF. CDR3 DNA, as far as it was read: TGTGCCTGGAGGCGTAAATACTCTAATGAAAAA.

A remark on this clone: Sequencing ends 3 residues short of the CDR3 end; the germline J gene provides the rest. The chain combines TRBV7-2 with TRBJ1-5, with 8 bases lining up with TRBD1. Germline values: CDR1 SGHTA, CDR2 FQGNSA. The V gene end was trimmed by 4 bases and the J gene end by 1 base; junction bases not matched to a gene: 3. The CDR3 length is 15 residues. CDR3 bases read: TGTGCCAGCAGCTCCCGGACAGGGAGCAATCAGCCC. It specifies CASSSRTGSNQP. The complete CDR3 sequence is CASSSRTGSNQPQHF. The whole variable domain, filled in from reference TRBV7-2 and TRBJ1-5, reads GAGVSQSPSNKVTEKGKDVELRCDPISGHTALYWYRQSLGQGLEFLIYFQGNSAPDKSGLPSDRFSAERTGGSVSTLTIQRTQQEDSAVYLCASSSRTGSNQPQHFGDGTRLSIL.

A remark on this clone: The CDR3 end falls 3 residues outside the read, so it is completed with the germline J gene. The J gene is TRBJ1-2, the V gene TRBV5-4, with D possibly matching TRBD1 (6 bases). CDR3 length: 13 amino acids. Germline values: CDR1 SGHNT, CDR2 YYREEE (reference sequence). Trimming left V 4 bases short and J 1 base short, with 8 bases between. The CDR3 protein is CASSTQGNYGYTF. CDR3 bases read: TGTGCCAGCAGCACACAGGGTAACTATGGC.

The CDR3 loop reads CASSQSPASGGPFLETQYF. The CDR3 DNA, read in part, is TGCGCCAGCAGTCAATCTCCTGCTAGCGGGGGGCCTTTCTTAGAGACC. This chain uses TRBV23-1 with TRBJ2-5, with TRBD2 identical over 11 bases. The read terminates 3 residues before the CDR3 end, so the remaining end is supplied by the germline J gene. TRBV23-1 falls under the ORF class, with uncertain function. Trimming cost V 0 bases and J 4 bases; bases outside gene matches: 13. This CDR3 has 19 amino acids.

On this clone: Read coverage stops 3 residues before the CDR3 terminus; the germline J gene supplies the remainder. The chain combines TRBV20-1 with TRBJ1-2; tentatively, D is TRBD1 (6 bases). The CDR3 is 14 residues long. V lost 0 bases and J 3 bases, leaving 11 bases between the germline ends. Germline CDR1 reads DFQATT; CDR2 reads SNEGSKA (reference sequence). The CDR3 protein is CSAREYRVDYGYTF. The CDR3 DNA, read in part, is TGCAGTGCTAGAGAATACAGGGTTGACTATGGC.

To note about this clone: Sequencing ends 3 residues short of the CDR3 end; the germline J gene provides the rest. The chain is built from TRBV19 and TRBJ2-3; 10 bases are shared with TRBD2. The V gene end was trimmed by 4 bases and the J gene end by 0 bases; junction bases not matched to a gene: 16. The CDR3 has 20 residues. From germline, CDR1 is LNHDA and CDR2 SQIVND (reference sequence). The CDR3 region is CASSTGILAGKSPSTDTQYF. The CDR3 DNA, read in part, is TGTGCCAGTAGTACAGGTATACTAGCGGGGAAATCTCCTAGCACAGATACG. Drawing the rest from reference TRBV19 and TRBJ2-3, the complete variable domain is DGGITQSPKYLFRKEGQNVTLSCEQNLNHDAMYWYRQDPGQGLRLIYYSQIVNDFQKGDIAEGYSVSREKKESFPLTVTSAQKNPTAFYLCASSTGILAGKSPSTDTQYFGPGTRLTVL.

About this clone itself: The CDR3 goes on 3 residues after the read ends, and that part is filled in from the germline J gene. J is TRBJ1-2 and V is TRBV5-6; perhaps TRBD1 as D (5 bases). The CDR3 consists of 11 residues. CDR1 and CDR2 (germline): SGHDT, YYEEEE. CDR3 region: CASRGNYGYTF. The CDR3 bases that were read are TGTGCTTCGAGGGGTAACTATGGC.

CDR3 region: CASSVDRRYGYTF. The sequenced part of the CDR3 DNA is TGTGCCAGTAGTGTGGACAGGCGCTATGGC. V and J are TRBV19 and TRBJ1-2; 7 nucleotides match TRBD1. The read falls 3 residues short of the CDR3 end, and the missing part is taken from the germline J gene. The J segment lost 4 bases and the V segment lost 5 bases, leaving 4 bases of the junction unmatched. CDR3 length: 13 residues. Germline V gene sequence: CDR1 LNHDA, CDR2 SQIVND (reference sequence).

As to this clone: Sequencing ends 3 residues short of the CDR3 end; the germline J gene provides the rest. J is TRBJ2-7 and V is TRBV18, with 9 bases that match TRBD2. CDR3 length: 16 residues. Germline lookup yields CDR1 KGHSH and CDR2 LQKENI. V lost 2 bases to trimming and J lost 2 bases; unmatched junction nucleotides: 7. The CDR3 is CASSPGTSGFPYEQYF. CDR3 DNA (partial): TGTGCCAGCTCACCAGGAACTAGCGGGTTCCCCTACGAG.